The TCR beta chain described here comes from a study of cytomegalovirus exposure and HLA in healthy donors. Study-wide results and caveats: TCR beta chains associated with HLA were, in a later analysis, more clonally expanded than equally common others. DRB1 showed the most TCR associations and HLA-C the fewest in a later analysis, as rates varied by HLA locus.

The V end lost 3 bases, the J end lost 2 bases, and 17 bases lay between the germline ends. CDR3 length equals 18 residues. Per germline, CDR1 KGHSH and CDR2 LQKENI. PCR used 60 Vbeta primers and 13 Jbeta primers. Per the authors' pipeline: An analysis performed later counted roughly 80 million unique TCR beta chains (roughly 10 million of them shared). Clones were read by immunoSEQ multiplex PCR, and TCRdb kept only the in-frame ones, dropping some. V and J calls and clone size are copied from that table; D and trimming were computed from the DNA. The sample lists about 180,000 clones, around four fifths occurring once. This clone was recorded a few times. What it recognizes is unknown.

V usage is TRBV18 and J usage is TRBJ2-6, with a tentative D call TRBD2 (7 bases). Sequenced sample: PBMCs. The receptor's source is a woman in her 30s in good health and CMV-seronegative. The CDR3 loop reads CASSPPRGGHAGANVLTF. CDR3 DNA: TGTGCCAGCTCACCTCCGAGGGGGGGGCACGCTGGGGCCAACGTCCTGACTTTC.